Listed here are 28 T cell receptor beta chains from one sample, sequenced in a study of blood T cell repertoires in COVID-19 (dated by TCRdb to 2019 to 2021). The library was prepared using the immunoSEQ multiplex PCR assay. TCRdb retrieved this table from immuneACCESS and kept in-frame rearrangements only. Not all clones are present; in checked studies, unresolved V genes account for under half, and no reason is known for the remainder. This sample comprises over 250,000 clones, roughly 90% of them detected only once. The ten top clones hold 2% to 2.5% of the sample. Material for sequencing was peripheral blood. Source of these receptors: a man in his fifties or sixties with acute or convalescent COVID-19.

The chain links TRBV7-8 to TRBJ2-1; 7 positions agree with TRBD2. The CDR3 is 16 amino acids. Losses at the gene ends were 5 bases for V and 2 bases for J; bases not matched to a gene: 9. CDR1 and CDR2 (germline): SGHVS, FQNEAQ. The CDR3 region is CASSPLRGVTYNEQFF. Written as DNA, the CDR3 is TGTGCCAGCAGCCCACTCCGGGGGGTAACCTACAATGAGCAGTTCTTC.

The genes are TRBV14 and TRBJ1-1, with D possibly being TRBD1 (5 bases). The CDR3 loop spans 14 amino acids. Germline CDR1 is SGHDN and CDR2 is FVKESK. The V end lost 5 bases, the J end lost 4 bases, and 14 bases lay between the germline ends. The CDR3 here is CASSGASRGTEAFF. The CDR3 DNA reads TGTGCCAGCAGCGGGGCGTCCAGAGGCACTGAAGCTTTCTTT.

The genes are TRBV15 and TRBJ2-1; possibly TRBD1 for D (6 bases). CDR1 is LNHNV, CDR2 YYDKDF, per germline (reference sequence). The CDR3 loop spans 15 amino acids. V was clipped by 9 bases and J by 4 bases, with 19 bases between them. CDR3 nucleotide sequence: TGTGCCACGGGGGCGGAGGACAGTCCTTACAATGAGCAGTTCTTC. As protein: CATGAEDSPYNEQFF.

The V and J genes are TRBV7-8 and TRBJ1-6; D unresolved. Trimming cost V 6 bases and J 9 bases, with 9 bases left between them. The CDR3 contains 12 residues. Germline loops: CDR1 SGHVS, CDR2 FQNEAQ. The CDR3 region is CASSLTSSPLHF. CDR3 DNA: TGTGCCAGCAGTTTAACTAGTTCACCCCTCCACTTT.

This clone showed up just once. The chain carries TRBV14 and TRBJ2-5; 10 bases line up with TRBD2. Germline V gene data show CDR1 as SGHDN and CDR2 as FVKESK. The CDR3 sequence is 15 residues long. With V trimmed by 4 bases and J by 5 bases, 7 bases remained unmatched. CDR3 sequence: CASSLTSGPGETQYF. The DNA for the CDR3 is TGTGCCAGCAGCCTGACTAGCGGGCCTGGGGAGACCCAGTACTTC.

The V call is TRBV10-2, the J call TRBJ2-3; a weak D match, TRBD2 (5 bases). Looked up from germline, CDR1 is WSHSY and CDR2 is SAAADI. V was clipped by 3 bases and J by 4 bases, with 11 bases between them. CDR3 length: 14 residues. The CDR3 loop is CASSDPNGADTQYF. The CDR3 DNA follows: TGCGCCAGCAGTGACCCGAACGGGGCAGATACGCAGTATTTT.

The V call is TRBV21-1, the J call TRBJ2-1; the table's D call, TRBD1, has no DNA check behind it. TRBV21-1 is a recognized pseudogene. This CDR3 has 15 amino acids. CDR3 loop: CASSTGQGTYNEQFF. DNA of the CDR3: TGTGCCAGCAGCACCGGACAGGGGACCTACAATGAGCAGTTCTTC.

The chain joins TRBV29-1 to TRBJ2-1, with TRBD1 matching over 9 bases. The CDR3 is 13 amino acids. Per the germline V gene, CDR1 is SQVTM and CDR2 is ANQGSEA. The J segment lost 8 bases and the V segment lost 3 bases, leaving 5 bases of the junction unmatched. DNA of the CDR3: TGCAGCGTTGACGGGACAGGGTTTTATGAGCAGTTCTTC. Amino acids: CSVDGTGFYEQFF.

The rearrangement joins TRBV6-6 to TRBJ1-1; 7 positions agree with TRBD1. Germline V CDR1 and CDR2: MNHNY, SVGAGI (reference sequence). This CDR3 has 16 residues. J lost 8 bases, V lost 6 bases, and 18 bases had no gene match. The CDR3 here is CASSAGQARSPHEAFF. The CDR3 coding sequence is TGTGCCAGCAGCGCTGGACAGGCGCGGTCCCCCCACGAAGCTTTCTTT.

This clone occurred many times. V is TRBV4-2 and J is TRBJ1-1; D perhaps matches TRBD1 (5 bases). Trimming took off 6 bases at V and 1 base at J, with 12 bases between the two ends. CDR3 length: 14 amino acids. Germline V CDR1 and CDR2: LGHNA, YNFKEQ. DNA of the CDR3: TGTGCCAGCAGTACTGACAGAGCGAACACTGAAGCTTTCTTT. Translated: CASSTDRANTEAFF.

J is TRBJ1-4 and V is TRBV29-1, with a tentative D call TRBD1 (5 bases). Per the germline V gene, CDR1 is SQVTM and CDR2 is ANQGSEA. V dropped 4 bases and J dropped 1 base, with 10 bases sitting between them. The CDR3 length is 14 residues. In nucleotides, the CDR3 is TGCAGCGTTGGTGGGGGGGAAACTAATGAAAAACTGTTTTTT. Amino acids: CSVGGGETNEKLFF.

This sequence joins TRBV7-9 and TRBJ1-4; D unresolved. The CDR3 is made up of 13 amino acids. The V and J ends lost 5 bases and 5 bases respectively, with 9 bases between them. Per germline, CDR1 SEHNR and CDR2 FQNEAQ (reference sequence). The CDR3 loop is CASSPEINEKLFF. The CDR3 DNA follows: TGTGCCAGCAGCCCGGAGATAAATGAAAAACTGTTTTTT.

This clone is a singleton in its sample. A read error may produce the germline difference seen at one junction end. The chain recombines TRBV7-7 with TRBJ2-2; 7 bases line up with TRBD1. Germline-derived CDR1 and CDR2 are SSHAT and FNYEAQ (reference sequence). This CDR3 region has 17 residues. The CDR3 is CASSLALGGQVPGELFF. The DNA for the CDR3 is TGTGCTAGCAGCTTAGCGCTTGGAGGACAGGTCCCCGGGGAGCTGTTTTTT.

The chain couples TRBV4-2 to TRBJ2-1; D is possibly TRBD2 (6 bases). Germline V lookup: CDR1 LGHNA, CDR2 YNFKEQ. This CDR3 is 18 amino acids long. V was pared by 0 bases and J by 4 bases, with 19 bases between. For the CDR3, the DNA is TGTGCCAGCAGCCAAGAGACCCTTAAGGCGGGGCCTTACAATGAGCAGTTCTTC. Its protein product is CASSQETLKAGPYNEQFF.

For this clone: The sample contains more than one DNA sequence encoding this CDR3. This CDR3 reads CASSLGLAGGDEQFF. In DNA form, the CDR3 reads TGTGCCAGCAGCTTGGGGCTAGCGGGGGGGGATGAGCAGTTCTTC. V and J are TRBV5-4 and TRBJ2-1; TRBD2 matches 12 bases. J was trimmed by 8 bases and V by 0 bases; bases with no gene match: 3. Germline assignment: CDR1 SGHNT and CDR2 YYREEE (reference sequence). The CDR3 extends over 15 amino acids.

Written as DNA, the CDR3 is TGCGCCAGCAGCATCCGGGACAGGGCACAAGAGACCCAGTACTTC. It specifies CASSIRDRAQETQYF. This chain joins TRBV5-1 and TRBJ2-5, with 9 bases that match TRBD1. This CDR3 comprises 15 residues. Germline lookup yields CDR1 SGHRS and CDR2 YFSETQ. After removal of 4 bases from V and 2 bases from J, the junction contained 6 bases not matched to a gene.

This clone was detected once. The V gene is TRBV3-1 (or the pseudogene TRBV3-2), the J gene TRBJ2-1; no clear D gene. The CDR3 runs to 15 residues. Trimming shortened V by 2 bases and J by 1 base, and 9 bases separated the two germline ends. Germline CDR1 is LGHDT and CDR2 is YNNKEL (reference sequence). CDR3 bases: TGTGCCAGCAGCCAATCCCGCACTTCCTACAATGAGCAGTTCTTC. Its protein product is CASSQSRTSYNEQFF.

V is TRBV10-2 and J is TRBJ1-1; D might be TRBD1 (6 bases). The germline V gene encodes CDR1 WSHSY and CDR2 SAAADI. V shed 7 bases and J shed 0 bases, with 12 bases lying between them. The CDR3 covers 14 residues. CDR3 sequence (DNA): TGCGCCAGCACGGACAGCGTCATGAACACTGAAGCTTTCTTT. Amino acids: CASTDSVMNTEAFF.

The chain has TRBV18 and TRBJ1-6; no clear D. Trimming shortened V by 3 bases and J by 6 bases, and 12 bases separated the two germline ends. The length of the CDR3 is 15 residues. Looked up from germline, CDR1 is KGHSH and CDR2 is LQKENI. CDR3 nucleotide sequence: TGTGCCAGCTCACCCCGCGACACGACTAATTCACCCCTCCACTTT. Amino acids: CASSPRDTTNSPLHF.

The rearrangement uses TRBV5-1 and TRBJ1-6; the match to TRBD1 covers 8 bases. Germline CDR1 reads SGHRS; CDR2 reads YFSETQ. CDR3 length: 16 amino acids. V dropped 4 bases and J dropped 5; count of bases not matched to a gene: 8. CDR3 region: CASSAGTGQNNSPLHF. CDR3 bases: TGCGCCAGCAGCGCCGGGACAGGACAAAATAATTCACCCCTCCACTTT.

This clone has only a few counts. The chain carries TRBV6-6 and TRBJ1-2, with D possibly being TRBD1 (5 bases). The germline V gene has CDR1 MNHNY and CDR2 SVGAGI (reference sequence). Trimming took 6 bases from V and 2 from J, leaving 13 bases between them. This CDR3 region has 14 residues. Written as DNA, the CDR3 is TGTGCCAGCAGATCGCTCAGGGAAAACTATGGCTACACCTTC. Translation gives CASRSLRENYGYTF.

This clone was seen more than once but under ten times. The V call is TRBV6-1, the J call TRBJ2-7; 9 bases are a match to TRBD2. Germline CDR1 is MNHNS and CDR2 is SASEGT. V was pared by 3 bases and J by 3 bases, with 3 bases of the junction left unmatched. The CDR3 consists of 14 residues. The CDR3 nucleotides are TGTGCCAGCAGTGAGCGGGGGGGCCTCTACGAGCAGTACTTC. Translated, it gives CASSERGGLYEQYF.

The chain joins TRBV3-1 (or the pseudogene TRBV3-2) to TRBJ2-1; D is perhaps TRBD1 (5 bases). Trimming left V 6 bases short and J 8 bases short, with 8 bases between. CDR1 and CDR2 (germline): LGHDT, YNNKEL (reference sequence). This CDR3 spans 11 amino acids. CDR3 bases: TGTGCCAGCAGGGGGCACTATGAGCAGTTCTTC. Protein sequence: CASRGHYEQFF.

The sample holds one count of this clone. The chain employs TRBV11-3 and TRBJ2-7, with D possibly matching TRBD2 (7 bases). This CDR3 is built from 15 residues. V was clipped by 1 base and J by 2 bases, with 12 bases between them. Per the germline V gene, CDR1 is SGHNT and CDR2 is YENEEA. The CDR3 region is CASSLAGGPAYEQYF. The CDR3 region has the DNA TGTGCCAGCAGCTTAGCCGGGGGGCCTGCCTACGAGCAGTACTTC.

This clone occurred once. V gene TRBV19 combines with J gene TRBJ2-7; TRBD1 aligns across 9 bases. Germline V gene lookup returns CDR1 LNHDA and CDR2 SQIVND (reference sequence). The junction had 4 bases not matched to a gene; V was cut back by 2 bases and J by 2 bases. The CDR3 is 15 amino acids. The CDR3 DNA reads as TGTGCCAGTAGTATATCGACAGGGGGTGCCTACGAGCAGTACTTC. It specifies CASSISTGGAYEQYF.

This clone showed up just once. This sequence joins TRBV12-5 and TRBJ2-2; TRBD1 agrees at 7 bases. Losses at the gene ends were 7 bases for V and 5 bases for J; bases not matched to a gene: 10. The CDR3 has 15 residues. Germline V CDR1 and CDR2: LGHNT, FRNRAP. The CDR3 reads CASARRQGGTGELFF. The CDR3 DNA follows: TGTGCTAGTGCCCGGAGACAGGGTGGAACCGGGGAGCTGTTTTTT.

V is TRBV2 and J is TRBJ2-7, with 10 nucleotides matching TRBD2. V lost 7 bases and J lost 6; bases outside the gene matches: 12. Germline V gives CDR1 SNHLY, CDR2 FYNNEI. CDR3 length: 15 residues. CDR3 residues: CASTERGGEFFEQYF. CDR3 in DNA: TGTGCCAGCACTGAGCGGGGGGGCGAGTTCTTCGAGCAGTACTTC.

The CDR3, as DNA: TGTGCCAGCAGTCAGGGGACAGGGGGGCCCGGGGAGCTGTTTTTT. Amino acids: CASSQGTGGPGELFF. The chain combines TRBV6-6 with TRBJ2-2, with 11 bases fitting TRBD1. V shed 5 bases and J 6 bases; nucleotides not matched to a gene: 5. Per germline, CDR1 MNHNY and CDR2 SVGAGI (reference sequence). The CDR3 consists of 15 residues.